The TCR beta chain described here comes from a study of vaccination and CD4 T cells after COVID-19. Study-level information: Following dose two, a median about 71 days (range 14 to 241) passed before post-vaccine samples were taken. Overlapping SARS-CoV-2, HCoV-NL63, HCoV-OC43 and HCoV-229E spike peptides stimulated the cells.

The Oncomine TCR Beta short-read assay was applied to DNA of cultured CD4+ T cells. TCRdb analysed the PCR reads with MiXCR anew, one entry per CDR3 protein. Here the sample spans around 12,000 distinct CDR3 sequences, 53% being singletons. Germline V gene data show CDR1 as MNHEY and CDR2 as SVGEGT. The CDR3 has 13 residues. The V gene lost 7 bases and the J gene lost 9 bases, with 16 bases spanning the gap. Treatment given: approximately 10-day PBMC culture with coronavirus spike peptide pools or control peptides (ViraFEST assay). Overall study results and limits: Relatively few convalescent patients were studied; early post-infection timepoints were not included.

On this clonotype itself: As yet, its antigen is unknown.

The sample was CD4+ T cells from blood, cultured in vitro. The clonotype originates from a human donor who had recovered from COVID-19. This sequence joins TRBV6-2 or TRBV6-3 and TRBJ1-5; D uncertain. DNA for the CDR3: TGTGCCAGCAAGGCCGGATTGATCGGGCCCCAGCATTTT. It is translated as CASKAGLIGPQHF.